Listed below are T cell receptor beta chains from one sample, sequenced in a study of blood T cell repertoires in COVID-19. Measured with immunoSEQ multiplex PCR; TCRdb has only the in-frame clones, and not every one. The data contain approximately 250,000 clones, roughly 88% of them singletons. What was sequenced was peripheral blood. The receptors were sampled from a woman between 35 and 50 years old who had recovered from COVID-19. Each CDR3 is given with its conserved first and last residue. Fields, in order: CDR3 protein, V gene, J gene.

CASSLDGASTDTQYF,TRBV5-1,TRBJ2-3
CASSTLWGAGANVLTF,TRBV19,TRBJ2-6
CASSLEMSSGNTIYF,TRBV5-1,TRBJ1-3
CASSYNGHRYEQYF,TRBV6-6,TRBJ2-7
CASSQATAYEQYF,TRBV7-9,TRBJ2-7
CASSIIGGGAPYNEQFF,TRBV19,TRBJ2-1
CAISGGDYNSPLHF,TRBV10-3,TRBJ1-6
CASSLSGADSTDTQYF,TRBV7-2,TRBJ2-3
CASNLDPGTGMFF,TRBV19,TRBJ2-1
CASSYSIGGLDTEAFF,TRBV6-5,TRBJ1-1
CASSFNSGTGDYGYTF,TRBV6-2/TRBV6-3,TRBJ1-2
CASSQFLTGGTGGYTF,TRBV4-3,TRBJ1-2
CASSPAGTRTYGYTF,TRBV5-1,TRBJ1-2
CASSERGGQRGETQYF,TRBV6-4,TRBJ2-5
CASSLPAGGSYNEQFF,TRBV28,TRBJ2-1
CASSPSWGLDTEAFF,TRBV14,TRBJ1-1
CASSKVLQGLNTEAFF,TRBV21-1,TRBJ1-1
CASSEERKSGYTF,TRBV25-1,TRBJ1-2
CASSLLAGGPFF,TRBV5-8,TRBJ2-1
CASSLVPSGGQETQYF,TRBV11-2,TRBJ2-5
CASSLDGAGYNEQFF,TRBV7-2,TRBJ2-1
CASRGTGLFEQYF,TRBV6-5,TRBJ2-7
CAISGNRVESSPLHF,TRBV10-3,TRBJ1-6
CASWSPNQPQHF,TRBV2,TRBJ1-5
CASKGPGGYEQYF,TRBV7-2,TRBJ2-7
CARSLELGAGPSVNNQPQHF,TRBV5-3,TRBJ1-5
CASSYSTGIYGYTF,TRBV6-5,TRBJ1-2
CASSPLEGLETQYF,TRBV11-3,TRBJ2-5
CASSFPGGIGNTIYF,TRBV11-2,TRBJ1-3
CASSEYSGFNTDTQYF,TRBV6-1,TRBJ2-3
CASSAQSGVDEKLFF,TRBV9,TRBJ1-4
CASSGPGPVGNQPQHF,TRBV6-1,TRBJ1-5
CASSARGTSKDTEAFF,TRBV9,TRBJ1-1
CATKESTAEIYEQYF,TRBV19,TRBJ2-7
CASSSAARTDTQYF,TRBV5-1,TRBJ2-3
CASSDLDSRSGDLGYTF,TRBV25-1,TRBJ1-2
CASSMVGGARSDEQYF,TRBV19,TRBJ2-7
CASSPRQGATGELFF,TRBV18,TRBJ2-2
CATRPTYLTGNTEAFF,TRBV15,TRBJ1-1
CASTLGLLLRHNEQFF,TRBV5-1,TRBJ2-1
CASREKGLNTGYTF,TRBV6-6,TRBJ1-2
CASSPGPTVQYF,TRBV28,TRBJ2-7
CASSQTGDREAGGDTEAFF,TRBV23-1,TRBJ1-1
CASSQRGSTGELFF,TRBV4-3,TRBJ2-2
CASSFGQGETQYF,TRBV11-2,TRBJ2-5
CASSQSPGLAGGIAQYF,TRBV4-2,TRBJ2-3
CATRDSNQPQHF,TRBV10-3,TRBJ1-5
CASSNGQGREKLFF,TRBV27,TRBJ1-4
CATDPGQADGYTF,TRBV6-5,TRBJ1-2
CAWSHGLIGIFGYTF,TRBV30,TRBJ1-2
CASSEPGLVTQYF,TRBV21-1,TRBJ2-3
CASSVEKRTEAFF,TRBV18,TRBJ1-1
CASSEFGGGEGEKLFF,TRBV28,TRBJ1-4